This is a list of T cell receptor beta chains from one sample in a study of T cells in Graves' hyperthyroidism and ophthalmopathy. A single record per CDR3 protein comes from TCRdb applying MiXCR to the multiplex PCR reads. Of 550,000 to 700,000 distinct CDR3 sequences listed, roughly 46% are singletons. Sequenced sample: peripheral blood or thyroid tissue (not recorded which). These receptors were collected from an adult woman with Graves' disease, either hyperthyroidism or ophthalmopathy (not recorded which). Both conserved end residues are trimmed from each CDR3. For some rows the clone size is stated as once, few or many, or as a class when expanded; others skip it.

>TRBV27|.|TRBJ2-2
ASSERLAGELF
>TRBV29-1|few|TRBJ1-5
SVDSVGSDGQPQH
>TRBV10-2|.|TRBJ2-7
ASSFVLSGGPGEQY
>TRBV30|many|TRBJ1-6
AWNPGYTDNSPLH
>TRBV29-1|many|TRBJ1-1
SVKQENTEAF
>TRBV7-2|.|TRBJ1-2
ASSSIGAYGYT
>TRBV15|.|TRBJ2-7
ATGSLQGGSYEQY
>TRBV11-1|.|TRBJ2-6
ASSQGLAGGPGANVLT
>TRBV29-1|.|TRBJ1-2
SVDSVDTALGYGYT
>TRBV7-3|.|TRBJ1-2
ASSVGDRYGYT
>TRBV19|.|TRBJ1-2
ASSLRFGGQLNYGYT
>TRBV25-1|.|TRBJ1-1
ASSASRAGGNTEAF
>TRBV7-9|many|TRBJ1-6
ASSSGNGTFLTFLNSPLH
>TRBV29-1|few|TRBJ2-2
SALIFGELF
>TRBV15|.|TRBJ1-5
ATSRERAQPQH
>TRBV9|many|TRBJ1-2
ASSVTGTDYGYT
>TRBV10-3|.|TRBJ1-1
AISSRVDDTEAF
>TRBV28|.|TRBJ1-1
ASSPQRGQGNTEAF
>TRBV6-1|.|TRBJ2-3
ASSRATKTDTQY
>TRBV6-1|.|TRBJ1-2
ASSPTGTYFEKT
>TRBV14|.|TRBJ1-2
ASSQGQGPRYGYT
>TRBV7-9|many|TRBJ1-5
ASSLGGREPQH
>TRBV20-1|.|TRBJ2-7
SASGGSTYEQY
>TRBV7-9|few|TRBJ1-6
ASSPPGQGANSPLH